This paragraph covers one TCR beta chain sequence. How the authors handled the data: Reference gene primer amplification gave estimated nucleated cell counts. The protocol was immunoSEQ multiplex PCR, while the TCRdb copy is restricted to in-frame clones and leaves out a portion. V and J calls plus clone size are reproduced from that table; the DNA served to infer D and trimming. Of some 80,000 clones listed, 75% to 90% are singletons. The sample originates from a study of blood T cell repertoires in COVID-19. Study-wide context: Some COVID-19 samples were acute and others convalescent; all came from the United States, Italy and Spain. Nucleic acid was either cDNA or gDNA, and it came from T cells, B-cell-depleted T cells, or PBMCs.

The CDR3 runs to 15 residues. After removal of 4 bases from V and 4 bases from J, the junction contained 3 bases not matched to a gene. CDR1 and CDR2 from the germline V gene are SGDLS and YYNGEE. This sequence originates from a human donor in a cohort sampled during active COVID-19. The genes are TRBV9 and TRBJ1-5, with TRBD1 matching over 12 bases. The sample consisted of peripheral blood. The CDR3 loop reads CASSTGQGANQPQHF. In nucleotides, the CDR3 is TGTGCCAGCAGCACGGGACAGGGGGCGAATCAGCCCCAGCATTTT.